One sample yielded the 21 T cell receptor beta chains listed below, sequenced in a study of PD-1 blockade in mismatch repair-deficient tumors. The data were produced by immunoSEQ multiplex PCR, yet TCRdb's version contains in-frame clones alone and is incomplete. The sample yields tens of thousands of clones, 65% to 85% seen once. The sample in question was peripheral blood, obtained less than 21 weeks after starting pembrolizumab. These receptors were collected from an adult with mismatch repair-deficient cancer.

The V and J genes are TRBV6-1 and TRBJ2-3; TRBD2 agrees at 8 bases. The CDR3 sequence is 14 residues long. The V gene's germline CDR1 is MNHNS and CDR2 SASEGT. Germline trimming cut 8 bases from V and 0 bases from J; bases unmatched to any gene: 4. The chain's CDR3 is CASSLAVSTDTQYF. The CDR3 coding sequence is TGTGCCAGCTCACTAGCGGTTAGCACAGATACGCAGTATTTT.

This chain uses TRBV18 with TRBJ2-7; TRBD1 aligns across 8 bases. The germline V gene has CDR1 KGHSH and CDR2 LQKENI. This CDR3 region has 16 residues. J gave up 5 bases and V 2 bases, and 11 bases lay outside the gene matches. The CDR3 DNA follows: TGTGCCAGCTCACCAGGACAGGGACAGGTTGGCAACGAGCAGTACTTC. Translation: CASSPGQGQVGNEQYF.

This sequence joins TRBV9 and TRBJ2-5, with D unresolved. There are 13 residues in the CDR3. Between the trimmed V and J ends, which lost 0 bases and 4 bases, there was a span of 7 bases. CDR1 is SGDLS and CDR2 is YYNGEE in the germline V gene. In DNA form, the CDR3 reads TGTGCCAGCAGCGTAGGTGGCTCAGAGACCCAGTACTTC. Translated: CASSVGGSETQYF.

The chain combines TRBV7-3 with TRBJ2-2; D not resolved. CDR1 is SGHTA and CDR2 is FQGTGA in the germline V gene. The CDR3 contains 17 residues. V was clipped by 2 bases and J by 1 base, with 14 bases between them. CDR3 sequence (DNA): TGTGCCAGCAGCTTAGGGGTCCCAACGCGGAACACCGGGGAGCTGTTTTTT. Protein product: CASSLGVPTRNTGELFF.

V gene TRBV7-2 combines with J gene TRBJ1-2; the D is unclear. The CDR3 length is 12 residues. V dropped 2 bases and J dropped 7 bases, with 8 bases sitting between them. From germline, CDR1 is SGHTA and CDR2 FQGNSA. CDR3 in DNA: TGTGCCAGCAGCTTACTTCGGGGTGGCTACACCTTC. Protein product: CASSLLRGGYTF.

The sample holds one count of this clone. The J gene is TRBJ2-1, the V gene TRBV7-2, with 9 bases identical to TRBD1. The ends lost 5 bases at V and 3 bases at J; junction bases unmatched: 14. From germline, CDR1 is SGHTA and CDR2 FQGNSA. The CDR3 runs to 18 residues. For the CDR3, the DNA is TGTGCCAGCAGCCGGGACAGGGTCCCCGTAGGACTCTACAATGAGCAGTTCTTC. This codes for CASSRDRVPVGLYNEQFF. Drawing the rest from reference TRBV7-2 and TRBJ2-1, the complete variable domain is GAGVSQSPSNKVTEKGKDVELRCDPISGHTALYWYRQSLGQGLEFLIYFQGNSAPDKSGLPSDRFSAERTGGSVSTLTIQRTQQEDSAVYLCASSRDRVPVGLYNEQFFGPGTRLTVL.

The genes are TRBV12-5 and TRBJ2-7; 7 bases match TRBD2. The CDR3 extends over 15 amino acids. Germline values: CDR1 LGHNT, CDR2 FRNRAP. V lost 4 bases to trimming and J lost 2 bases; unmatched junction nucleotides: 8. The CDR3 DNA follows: TGTGCTAGTGGTTGGGAGGGCTTCGAAACCTACGAGCAGTACTTC. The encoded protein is CASGWEGFETYEQYF.

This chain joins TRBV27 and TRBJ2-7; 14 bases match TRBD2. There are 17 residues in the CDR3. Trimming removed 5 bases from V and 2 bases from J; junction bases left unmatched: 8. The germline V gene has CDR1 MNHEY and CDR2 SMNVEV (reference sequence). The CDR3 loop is CASSPGLAGVVPYEQYF. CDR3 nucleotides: TGTGCCAGCAGTCCGGGACTAGCGGGAGTAGTCCCCTACGAGCAGTACTTC.

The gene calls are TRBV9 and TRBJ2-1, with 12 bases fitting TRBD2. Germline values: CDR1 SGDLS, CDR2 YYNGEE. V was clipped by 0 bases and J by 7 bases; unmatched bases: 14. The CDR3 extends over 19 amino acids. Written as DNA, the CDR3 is TGTGCCAGCAGCGTAGGTCCCCTAGCGGGAGGGCGAGGATGGAATGAGCAGTTCTTC. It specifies CASSVGPLAGGRGWNEQFF.

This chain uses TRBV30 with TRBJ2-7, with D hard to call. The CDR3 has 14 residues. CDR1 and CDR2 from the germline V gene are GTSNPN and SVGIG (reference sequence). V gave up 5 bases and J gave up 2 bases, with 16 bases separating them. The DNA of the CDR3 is TGTGCCTGGGGTCTCCCCCCAGCGACCTACGAGCAGTACTTC. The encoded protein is CAWGLPPATYEQYF.

The CDR3 is CASSDVRPNYGYTF. The DNA for the CDR3 is TGTGCCAGCAGTGATGTGCGACCTAACTATGGCTACACCTTC. The V and J genes are TRBV2 and TRBJ1-2; D is undetermined. The CDR3 is 14 amino acids. The germline CDR1 and CDR2 sequences are SNHLY and FYNNEI. V was clipped by 3 bases and J by 0 bases, with 8 bases between them.

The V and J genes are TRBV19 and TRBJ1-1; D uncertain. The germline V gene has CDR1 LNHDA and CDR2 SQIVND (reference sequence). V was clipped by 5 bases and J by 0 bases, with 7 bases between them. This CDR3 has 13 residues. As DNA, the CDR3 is TGTGCCAGTAGTTACAGATTGAACACTGAAGCTTTCTTT. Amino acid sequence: CASSYRLNTEAFF.

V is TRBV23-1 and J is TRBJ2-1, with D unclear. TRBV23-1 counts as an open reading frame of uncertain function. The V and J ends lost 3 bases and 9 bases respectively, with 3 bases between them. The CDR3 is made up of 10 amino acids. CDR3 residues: CASSQGEQFF. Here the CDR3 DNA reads TGCGCCAGCAGTCAGGGTGAGCAGTTCTTC.

DNA for the CDR3: TGTGCCAGCAGTCGCGAGGGTGCGGCTGGAAACACCATATATTTT. This encodes CASSREGAAGNTIYF. This chain joins TRBV2 and TRBJ1-3; D unresolved. Germline CDR1 reads SNHLY; CDR2 reads FYNNEI. The germline V and J ends were trimmed by 5 bases and 2 bases, with 13 bases remaining between them. The CDR3 contains 15 residues.

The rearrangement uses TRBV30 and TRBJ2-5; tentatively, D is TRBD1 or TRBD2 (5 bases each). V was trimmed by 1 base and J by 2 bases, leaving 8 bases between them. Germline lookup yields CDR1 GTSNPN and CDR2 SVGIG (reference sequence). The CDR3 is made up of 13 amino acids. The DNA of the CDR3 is TGTGCCTGGAGTGGGGGGATACAAGAGACCCAGTACTTC. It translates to CAWSGGIQETQYF.

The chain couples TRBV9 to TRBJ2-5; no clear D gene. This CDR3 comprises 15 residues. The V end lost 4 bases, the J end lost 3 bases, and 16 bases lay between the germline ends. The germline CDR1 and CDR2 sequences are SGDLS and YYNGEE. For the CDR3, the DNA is TGTGCCAGCAGCCCACAAGACAACCCTAAAGAGACCCAGTACTTC. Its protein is CASSPQDNPKETQYF.

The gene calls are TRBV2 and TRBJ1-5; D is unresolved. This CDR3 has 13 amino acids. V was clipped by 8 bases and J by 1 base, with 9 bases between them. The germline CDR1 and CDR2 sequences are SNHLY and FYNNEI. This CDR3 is CASVGESNQPQHF. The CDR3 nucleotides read TGTGCCAGCGTCGGGGAGAGCAATCAGCCCCAGCATTTT.

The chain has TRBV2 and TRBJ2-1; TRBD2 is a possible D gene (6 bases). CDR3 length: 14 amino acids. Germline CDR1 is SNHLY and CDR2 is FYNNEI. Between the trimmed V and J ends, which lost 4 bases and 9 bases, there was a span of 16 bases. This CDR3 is CASSGAGKKGEQFF. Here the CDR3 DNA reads TGTGCCAGCAGTGGGGCGGGAAAGAAGGGTGAGCAGTTCTTC.

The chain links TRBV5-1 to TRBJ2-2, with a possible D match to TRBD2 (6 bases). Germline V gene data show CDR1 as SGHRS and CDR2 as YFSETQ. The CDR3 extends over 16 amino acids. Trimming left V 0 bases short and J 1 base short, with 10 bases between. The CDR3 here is CASSLAGTLNTGELFF. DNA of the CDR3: TGCGCCAGCAGCTTGGCGGGGACTCTGAACACCGGGGAGCTGTTTTTT.

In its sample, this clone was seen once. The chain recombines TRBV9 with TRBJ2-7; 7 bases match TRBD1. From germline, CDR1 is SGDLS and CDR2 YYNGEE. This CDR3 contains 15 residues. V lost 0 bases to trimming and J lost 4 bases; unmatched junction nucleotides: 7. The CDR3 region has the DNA TGTGCCAGCAGCGTAGGCCCGGGACAGATTTACGAGCAGTACTTC. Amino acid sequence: CASSVGPGQIYEQYF.

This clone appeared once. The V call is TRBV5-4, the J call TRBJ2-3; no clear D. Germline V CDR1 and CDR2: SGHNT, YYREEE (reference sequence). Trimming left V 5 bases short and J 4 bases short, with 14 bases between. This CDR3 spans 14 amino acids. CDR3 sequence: CASSRAATADTQYF. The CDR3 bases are TGTGCCAGCAGTCGAGCCGCTACGGCAGATACGCAGTATTTT.